This T cell receptor (beta chain) was profiled in a study of T-cell memory formation after mild COVID-19. About the study: For the most part, TCR clusters were specific to one donor. General observations from the study: Researchers could not confirm that second-wave clones peaking on day 37 targeted SARS-CoV-2. Contracting clones from day 15 to 85 showed balanced CD4/CD8; later expanders favored CD4+.

The CDR3 covers 16 residues. Germline values: CDR1 LNHDA, CDR2 SQIVND (reference sequence). V lost 4 bases and J lost 3, with 18 bases in between. This clonotype was detected a few times. The antigen is not known. TCRdb reanalysed the 5' RACE reads using MiXCR and keeps one entry per CDR3 protein. The sample includes about 360,000 distinct CDR3 sequences, approximately 15% of them seen just once. The rearrangement joins TRBV19 to TRBJ1-2; tentative D call: TRBD1 (6 bases). The TCR was taken from a man younger than 35 who had mild COVID-19 (a few samples of this study predate the infection). Cell type and time point are not known. Sequenced sample: PBMCs or a T cell subset sorted from them (not recorded which). The CDR3 DNA sequence: TGTGCCAGTAGTACCCAGCCAGGGGCGCGACACTATGGCTACACCTTC. This codes for CASSTQPGARHYGYTF.